Sequencing of this T cell receptor beta chain was carried out in a study of blood T cell repertoires in COVID-19 (dated by TCRdb to 2020 to 2022). With respect to the entire study: Collaborator samples came from the United States, Italy and Spain and covered acute and convalescent phases of COVID-19. The material from the prospective study consisted of cDNA or gDNA derived from T cells, B-cell-depleted T cells, or PBMCs. Subjects who had been exposed to COVID-19, were actively infected with it, or had recovered from it provided the deeply sampled blood TCRbeta repertoires that made up the dataset. The repertoires were released in a freely available public database intended as a resource for research on the immune response to SARS-CoV-2. Samples came from the ongoing ImmuneRACE study (first 160 participants) plus 1,254 subjects from 6 global collaborators. Sample metadata almost always included a de-identified subject ID, COVID-19 status, age in years and sex. HLA class I and class II types, where available, came from metadata supplied by the sample provider rather than from assay-based typing.

The collaborating institutions used their own protocols to collect whole blood in K2EDTA tubes. Collaborator samples were shipped for TCRbeta analysis as frozen whole blood, isolated PBMCs, or DNA extracted from either sample type. General study outcomes and caveats: The amount of clinical and demographic metadata varied by source and participant and was provided uncurated.

This clone was observed a handful of times. Its antigen specificity is not known. Per-base quality was not reported, and no clone a single base away is much larger than it. The immunoSEQ Assay, a bias-controlled multiplex PCR, was used to amplify TCRbeta CDR3 regions from genomic DNA. The authors processed their data as follows. Within the assay, amplification of reference gene primers was used to estimate how many nucleated cells each sample contained. To quantify the absolute abundance of each unique TCRbeta CDR3 rearrangement, sequence reads were collapsed and filtered. For each sample, productive Simpson clonality was calculated by taking the square root of Simpson's diversity index across productive rearrangements. Not all clones reach the TCRdb copy of this immuneACCESS table, which keeps in-frame sequences only. Checked studies attribute under half of the gap to unresolved V genes and leave the rest unexplained. V, J and clone size are those of that table, while D and trimming were read from the DNA. This sample is represented by a few hundred thousand clones; about 90% of them were singletons. The leading ten clones occupy 2% to 2.5% of the sample.

The receptor was derived from a woman aged 50 to 60 with acute or convalescent COVID-19. The sample taken for sequencing was peripheral blood.

CDR3 protein: CATSRLGTVTNYGYTF. The DNA reads TGTGCCACCAGCAGACTCGGGACAGTGACTAACTATGGCTACACCTTC. This sequence uses TRBV15 and TRBJ1-2; 7 central bases correspond to TRBD1. The germline V gene encodes CDR1 LNHNV and CDR2 YYDKDF (reference sequence). V loses 2 bases at its end and J loses 0 bases; junction bases beyond the gene matches: 6. The CDR3 numbers 16 residues from cysteine through phenylalanine. This entry keeps only the CDR3 DNA: 48 bases, framed from base 1.